The T cell receptor (beta chain) described here comes from a study of tumor and adjacent non-tumor tissue in lung cancer listed by TCRdb under 2018. In the study overall: The cohort included more than 9 adenocarcinoma, a couple of squamous cell carcinoma and 1 small cell lung cancer patients. The approximately 15 enrolled patients, of whom around 10 were men and 5 were women, were aged 31 to 76 years and were diagnosed with TNM stage I to III disease. In total, sequencing yielded 125,075,908 productive TCRbeta reads, which works out to an average of around 3.9 million reads per sample. The study compared bulk TCRbeta repertoires between lung tumor tissue and matched distant non-tumor lung tissue from around 16 lung cancer patients. TCRbeta CDR3 sequencing was performed on thirty paired specimens, with one tumor sample and one normal lung sample collected per patient. Broader findings and caveats from the paper: Neither the sequencing platform nor unique molecular identifiers are named or mentioned anywhere in the methods. TCR diversity was significantly higher in younger patients, and greater tumor TCR diversity was associated with shorter overall survival and shorter disease-free survival. Tumor tissue showed significantly greater TCR diversity (inverse Simpson) than normal lung tissue (around 450 vs 150, P = 0.0075, Mann-Whitney U test). In normal lung, the top 100 clones accounted for a significantly larger cumulative share of the repertoire than in tumor tissue. Peripheral blood was not sequenced, so blood TCRbeta repertoires were not examined in the lung cancer patients of the study. The cohort had only roughly 14 patients, and the authors noted that larger samples and more detailed clinical data are needed.

Receptor libraries were prepared by multiplex PCR. For sequencing, an Illumina HiSeq 2500 was employed. TCRbeta libraries were constructed through three rounds of nested PCR with primers (Table S4) according to protocols modified from ARM-PCR. Before sequencing, PCR products in the 200-500 bp range were cut out of the gel and cleaned up using the QIAquick gel extraction kit. The original methods were these. Reads were cleaned using Trimmomatic, were merged into complete CDR3 sequences using FLASH, and were assigned to V(D)J germline segments using MiTCR. VDJtools was used to compute clonal diversity as the inverse Simpson's index. In-frame sequences lacking a premature stop codon were counted as productive reads. In-frame beta chains were kept once TCRdb had trimmed the public reads at Q25 with fastp and called clones with MiXCR. Identical CDR3 proteins give one entry, which carries the most common genes and DNA. Here the V and J calls rest on TCRdb's processing, not on the authors' analysis. Present in this sample are 200,000 or so distinct CDR3 sequences, 70% to 75% of which were seen just once. The ten largest account for approximately 25% of the sample.

Remarks on this clonotype: The antigen this receptor binds is unknown. At one boundary the junction diverges from the germline segment, which might be a read error.

Inclusive of the bounding cysteine and phenylalanine, the CDR3 is 14 residues long. The sequence is cut down to CDR3 DNA, 42 bases in frame from base 1. RNA was isolated from bulk, unsorted tissue, and RNA quality was assessed with a NanoDrop ND-1000 and an Agilent 2100. All donors had newly diagnosed lung cancer, had not received prior chemotherapy, and were admitted for thoracic surgery in China between August and November 2014. Patients with previous radiotherapy or chemotherapy, or with another concurrent cancer, were excluded from the study. Pieces of surgical tissue measuring roughly 1-2.1 cm3 were kept in RNAlater solution and held at -80 degrees C until needed.

This clonotype was sampled from a man in his 60s with non-small cell lung cancer. Input material: lung tumor tissue. In this chain, TRBV12-3 or TRBV12-4 is recombined with TRBJ1-3; TRBD1 fits 7 bases in the junction. The nucleotide sequence reads TGTGCCAGCAGTTGGAGGGGGCTCGGAAACAACATATATTTT. This codes for CASSWRGLGNNIYF.